This entry is about one T cell receptor beta chain. The study drew participants aged about 18 to 95 years from about two dozen US areas. The data stem from a study of blood T cell repertoires in COVID-19. In the original processing: Reference gene primer amplification yielded estimated nucleated cell counts. TCRdb's copy holds only in-frame clones and misses some; the assay was immunoSEQ multiplex PCR. The D gene and trimming were derived from the DNA, and the V and J assignments and clone size from that table. Among around 250,000 clones listed, about 90% were seen once. The CDR3 runs to 13 residues. Germline CDR1 is SGHTA and CDR2 is FQGNSA. The junction had 4 bases not matched to a gene; V was cut back by 5 bases and J by 6 bases.

Sequencing was performed on PBMCs or T cells enriched from blood (not recorded which). The source is a human donor in a cohort exposed to, infected with or recovered from COVID-19 (not recorded which). The donor label of this sample is uncertain. The chain carries TRBV7-2 and TRBJ2-1; the match to TRBD2 covers 7 bases. CDR3 protein: CASSTWGGNEQFF. CDR3 DNA: TGTGCCAGCAGCACCTGGGGGGGCAATGAGCAGTTCTTC.